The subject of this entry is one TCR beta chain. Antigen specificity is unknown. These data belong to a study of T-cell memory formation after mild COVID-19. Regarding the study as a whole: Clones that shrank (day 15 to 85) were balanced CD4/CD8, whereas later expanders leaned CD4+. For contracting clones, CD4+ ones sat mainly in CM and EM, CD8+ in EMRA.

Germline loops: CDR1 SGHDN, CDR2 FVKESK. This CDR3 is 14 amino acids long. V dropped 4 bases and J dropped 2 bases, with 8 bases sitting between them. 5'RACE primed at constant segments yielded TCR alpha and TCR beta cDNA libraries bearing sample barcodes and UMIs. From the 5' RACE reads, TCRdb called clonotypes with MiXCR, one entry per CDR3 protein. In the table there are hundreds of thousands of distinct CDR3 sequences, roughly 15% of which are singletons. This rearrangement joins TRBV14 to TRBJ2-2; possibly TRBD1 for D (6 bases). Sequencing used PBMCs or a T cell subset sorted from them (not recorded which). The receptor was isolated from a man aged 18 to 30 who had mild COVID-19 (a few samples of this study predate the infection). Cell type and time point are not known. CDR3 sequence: CASSRDINTGELFF. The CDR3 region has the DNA TGTGCCAGCAGCCGGGACATCAACACCGGGGAGCTGTTTTTT.